This entry describes one T cell receptor (beta chain). This specimen comes from a study of blood T cell repertoires in COVID-19. Study-level background: Acute-phase and convalescent COVID-19 samples originated in the United States, Italy and Spain.

Authors' data handling: Cell counts per sample came from amplifying reference gene primers. Only in-frame clones appear in the TCRdb table, and some are missing; sequencing was by immunoSEQ multiplex PCR. That table gives V, J and clone size, and the DNA gave D and trimming. Here the sample spans about 310,000 clones, 90% being singletons. This CDR3 comprises 15 residues. Germline assignment: CDR1 SQVTM and CDR2 ANQGSEA. Trimming removed 1 base from V and 5 bases from J, with 14 bases in between. What was sequenced was peripheral blood. The J gene is TRBJ2-2, the V gene TRBV29-1, with a possible D match to TRBD1 (6 bases). This TCR was sampled from a woman younger than 45 with COVID-19, enrolled during active disease. CDR3 amino acids: CSVEGGTRGTGELFF. DNA of the CDR3: TGCAGCGTTGAAGGGGGGACAAGAGGGACCGGGGAGCTGTTTTTT.